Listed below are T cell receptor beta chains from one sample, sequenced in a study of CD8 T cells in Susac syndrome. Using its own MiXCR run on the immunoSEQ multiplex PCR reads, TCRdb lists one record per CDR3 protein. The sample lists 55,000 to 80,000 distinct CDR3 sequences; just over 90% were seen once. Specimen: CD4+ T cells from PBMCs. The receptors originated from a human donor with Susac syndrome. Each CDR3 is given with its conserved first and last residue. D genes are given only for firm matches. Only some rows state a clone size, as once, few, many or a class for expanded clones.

CASSLESGGYEQYF	TGTGCCAGCAGCTTAGAATCAGGGGGCTACGAGCAGTACTTC	TRBJ2-7	once	TRBD1	TRBV7-2
CASSLDLSTDTQYF	TGCGCCAGCAGCTTGGATCTAAGCACAGATACGCAGTATTTT	TRBJ2-3	once	-	TRBV5-1
CARSGGRGTGELFF	TGTGCCCGCAGCGGGGGGCGGGGCACCGGGGAGCTGTTTTTT	TRBJ2-2	once	TRBD2	TRBV9
CASRPLGGQTANYGYTF	TGTGCCAGCAGGCCCTTGGGGGGCCAGACCGCTAACTATGGCTACACCTTC	TRBJ1-2	-	-	TRBV6-4
CASSLWDRGVNEQFF	TGTGCCAGCAGTTTATGGGACAGGGGAGTCAATGAGCAGTTCTTC	TRBJ2-1	-	TRBD1	TRBV27
CSALGGEQYF	TGCAGTGCTTTGGGTGGGGAGCAGTACTTC	TRBJ2-7	-	-	TRBV20-1
CASSLRQGNTEAFF	TGTGCCAGCAGCTTACGACAGGGGAACACTGAAGCTTTCTTT	TRBJ1-1	-	TRBD1	TRBV7-2
CASSPLGEGENEQFF	TGTGCCAGCAGCCCTCTGGGGGAAGGAGAGAATGAGCAGTTCTTC	TRBJ2-1	-	-	TRBV28
CACATGVSHEQFF	TGTGCCTGCGCGACAGGGGTCTCCCATGAGCAGTTCTTC	TRBJ2-1	-	TRBD1	TRBV30
CASSPVQGLSYGYTF	TGTGCCAGCTCACCAGTTCAGGGGTTATCGTATGGCTACACCTTC	TRBJ1-2	-	-	TRBV18
CASIKEQAANTGELFF	TGTGCCAGCATTAAAGAGCAGGCTGCGAACACCGGGGAGCTGTTTTTT	TRBJ2-2	-	-	TRBV2
CASSPKSRIRGGPRNTEAFF	TGTGCCAGCAGTCCAAAGAGCAGAATACGAGGGGGACCTAGGAACACTGAAGCTTTCTTT	TRBJ1-1	-	-	TRBV27
CAIRGRDTDTQYF	TGTGCCATCCGGGGTCGGGACACAGATACGCAGTATTTT	TRBJ2-3	-	-	TRBV10-3
CASSWRGLAGADTQYF	TGTGCCAGCAGCTGGAGGGGACTAGCGGGGGCAGATACGCAGTATTTT	TRBJ2-3	once	TRBD2	TRBV7-8